The 13 T cell receptor beta chains below come from one sample, sequenced in a study of blood T cell repertoires in COVID-19. TCRdb's copy holds only in-frame clones and misses some; the assay was immunoSEQ multiplex PCR. The sample lists 120,000 to 150,000 clones; around 90% were seen once. Specimen: peripheral blood. Every receptor here comes from a human donor in a cohort sampled during active COVID-19.

The chain is built from TRBV9 and TRBJ2-1; tentative D call: TRBD1 (6 bases). The CDR3 spans 16 residues. The V end was cut by 4 bases, the J end by 0 bases, with 14 bases between. Germline CDR1 SGDLS, CDR2 YYNGEE. The CDR3 loop is CASSTHGGLSYNEQFF. The CDR3 nucleotides read TGTGCCAGCAGCACCCATGGGGGCCTCTCCTACAATGAGCAGTTCTTC.

The chain links TRBV2 to TRBJ2-7, with 8 bases aligning to TRBD1. Trimming cost V 8 bases and J 2 bases; bases outside gene matches: 5. Looked up from germline, CDR1 is SNHLY and CDR2 is FYNNEI. The CDR3 loop spans 13 amino acids. CDR3: CASARDRTYEQYF. CDR3 nucleotide sequence: TGTGCCAGCGCCCGGGACAGGACCTACGAGCAGTACTTC.

The J gene is TRBJ2-1, the V gene TRBV18; tentatively, D is TRBD2 (7 bases). The CDR3 consists of 16 residues. Germline values: CDR1 KGHSH, CDR2 LQKENI. V lost 0 bases and J lost 5, with 14 bases in between. The CDR3 reads CASSPPTGGKHNEQFF. For the CDR3, the DNA is TGTGCCAGCTCACCACCGACGGGGGGCAAACACAATGAGCAGTTCTTC.

Only a few counts were recorded for this clone. V usage is TRBV20-1 and J usage is TRBJ1-5; D gene uncertain. This CDR3 comprises 12 residues. Trimming removed 3 bases at V and 4 bases at J, with 7 bases between. Germline-derived CDR1 and CDR2 are DFQATT and SNEGSKA (reference sequence). The CDR3 DNA is TGCAGTGCTAGTAACGGGAATCAGCCCCAGCATTTT. It encodes CSASNGNQPQHF.

The CDR3 nucleotides are TGTGCCAGCCACGGGACTAACTATGGCTACACCTTC. This encodes CASHGTNYGYTF. The rearrangement links TRBV5-6 to TRBJ1-2; D gene ambiguous. The CDR3 sequence is 12 residues long. Looked up from germline, CDR1 is SGHDT and CDR2 is YYEEEE. V was pared by 7 bases and J by 0 bases, with 7 bases between.

There are a few counts of this clone. The rearrangement joins TRBV3-1 (or the pseudogene TRBV3-2) to TRBJ1-1; 9 positions agree with TRBD1. Germline V lookup: CDR1 LGHDT, CDR2 YNNKEL (reference sequence). This CDR3 comprises 16 residues. V lost 2 bases to trimming and J lost 0 bases; unmatched junction nucleotides: 4. CDR3 nucleotides: TGTGCCAGCAGCCAACAACAGGGGGCTTTGAACACTGAAGCTTTCTTT. Protein: CASSQQQGALNTEAFF.

The V and J genes are TRBV28 and TRBJ2-7; 12 bases line up with TRBD1. The CDR3 runs to 15 residues. Germline V gene sequence: CDR1 MDHEN, CDR2 SYDVKM. V lost 5 bases and J lost 3; bases outside the gene matches: 5. The CDR3 DNA reads as TGTGCCAGCAGTCTGGGGACAGGGGGCCTCTACGAGCAGTACTTC. This encodes CASSLGTGGLYEQYF.

The chain employs TRBV7-2 and TRBJ2-5, with D possibly TRBD2 on 6 matching bases. The CDR3 length is 15 residues. Germline V lookup: CDR1 SGHTA, CDR2 FQGNSA. Trimming pared 2 bases from V and 4 bases from J, leaving 14 bases between. CDR3 residues: CASSLHAGRGETQYF. CDR3 sequence (DNA): TGTGCCAGCAGCTTACACGCAGGGCGGGGAGAGACCCAGTACTTC.

The chain couples TRBV7-8 to TRBJ1-5, with 9 bases lining up with TRBD1. The CDR3 loop spans 16 amino acids. After removal of 5 bases from V and 6 bases from J, the junction contained 11 bases not matched to a gene. Germline V CDR1 and CDR2: SGHVS, FQNEAQ. CDR3 in DNA: TGTGCCAGCAGCGTTACCGGGACAGGGAGGGGTCAGCCCCAGCATTTT. Translated: CASSVTGTGRGQPQHF.

The rearrangement joins TRBV10-3 to TRBJ1-1, with unresolved D. V was pared by 5 bases and J by 1 base, with 8 bases between. The CDR3 has 13 residues. Germline values: CDR1 ENHRY, CDR2 SYGVKD. CDR3 sequence (DNA): TGTGCCATCAGTTCGACTGAGAACACTGAAGCTTTCTTT. This gives the protein CAISSTENTEAFF.

This chain connects TRBV18 to TRBJ1-1, with 10 nucleotides matching TRBD1. The J segment lost 4 bases and the V segment lost 4 bases, leaving 9 bases of the junction unmatched. Germline CDR1 reads KGHSH; CDR2 reads LQKENI. CDR3 length: 16 amino acids. CDR3 sequence (DNA): TGTGCCAGCTCACGTCGGACAGGGGGGGGTTCCACTGAAGCTTTCTTT. Translated: CASSRRTGGGSTEAFF.

The CDR3 sequence: CASSLVTDYQETQYF. The CDR3 region has the DNA TGTGCCAGCAGCTTAGTAACGGACTACCAAGAGACCCAGTACTTC. This rearrangement joins TRBV7-9 to TRBJ2-5, with a tentative D call TRBD2 (5 bases). V gave up 1 base and J gave up 0 bases, with 9 bases separating them. CDR3 length: 15 amino acids. Germline lookup yields CDR1 SEHNR and CDR2 FQNEAQ (reference sequence).

This chain connects TRBV5-1 to TRBJ1-1; a weak D match, TRBD1 (6 bases). CDR1 and CDR2 (germline): SGHRS, YFSETQ. The CDR3 totals 17 residues. Trimming removed 0 bases at V and 3 bases at J, with 18 bases between. The CDR3 protein is CASSLAIKTSGDTEAFF. DNA for the CDR3: TGCGCCAGCAGCTTGGCTATCAAGACGTCAGGGGACACTGAAGCTTTCTTT.